Following are 2 T cell receptor beta chains from one sample sequenced in a study of CD8+ T cells in alopecia areata. Reverse transcribed after extraction, RNA yielded cDNA as the sequencing template. Sequencing used immunoSEQ multiplex PCR; TCRdb keeps in-frame clones, though not all of them. The data hold roughly 220,000 clones, with around 65% observed a single time. Documented treatment: oral pan-JAK inhibitor, 5-10 mg twice daily. The specimen was CD4+ T cells sorted from blood, collected at approximately week 42, from a patient treated with tofacitinib. These TCRs come from a human donor with alopecia areata.

This chain links TRBV29-1 with TRBJ1-1, with D tentatively TRBD1 (5 bases). The CDR3 totals 14 residues. Per germline, CDR1 SQVTM and CDR2 ANQGSEA. The V and J ends lost 3 bases and 3 bases respectively, with 14 bases between them. CDR3 in amino acids: CSVDARRGDTEAFF. CDR3 DNA sequence: TGCAGCGTTGACGCTCGCCGAGGGGACACTGAAGCTTTCTTT.

The V call is TRBV19, the J call TRBJ2-3, with D unclear. The V end was cut by 5 bases, the J end by 2 bases, with 11 bases between. The CDR3 runs 14 residues. CDR1 and CDR2 (germline): LNHDA, SQIVND (reference sequence). The CDR3 DNA is TGTGCCAGTAGTTCCTTGGAGACCACAGATACGCAGTATTTT. Amino acids: CASSSLETTDTQYF.